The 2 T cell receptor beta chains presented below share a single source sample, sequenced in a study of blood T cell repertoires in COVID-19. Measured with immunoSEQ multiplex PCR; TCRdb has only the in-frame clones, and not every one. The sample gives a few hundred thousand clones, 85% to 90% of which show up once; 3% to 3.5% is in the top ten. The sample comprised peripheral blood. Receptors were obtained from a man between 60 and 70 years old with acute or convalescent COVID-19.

CDR3 DNA: TGTGCCAGCAGTTTAGGCAGGGGGACCACTGAAGCTTTCTTT. This encodes CASSLGRGTTEAFF. This chain uses TRBV27 with TRBJ1-1; TRBD1 matches at 7 bases. V dropped 2 bases and J dropped 4; count of bases not matched to a gene: 4. Germline-derived CDR1 and CDR2 are MNHEY and SMNVEV (reference sequence). The CDR3 contains 14 residues.

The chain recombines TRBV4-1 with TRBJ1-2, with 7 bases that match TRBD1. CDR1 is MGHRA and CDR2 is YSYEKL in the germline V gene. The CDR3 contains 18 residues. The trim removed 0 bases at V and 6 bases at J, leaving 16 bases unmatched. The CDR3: CASSQERPWSRGINGYTF. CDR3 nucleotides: TGCGCCAGCAGCCAAGAAAGGCCCTGGAGCAGGGGGATTAATGGCTACACCTTC.